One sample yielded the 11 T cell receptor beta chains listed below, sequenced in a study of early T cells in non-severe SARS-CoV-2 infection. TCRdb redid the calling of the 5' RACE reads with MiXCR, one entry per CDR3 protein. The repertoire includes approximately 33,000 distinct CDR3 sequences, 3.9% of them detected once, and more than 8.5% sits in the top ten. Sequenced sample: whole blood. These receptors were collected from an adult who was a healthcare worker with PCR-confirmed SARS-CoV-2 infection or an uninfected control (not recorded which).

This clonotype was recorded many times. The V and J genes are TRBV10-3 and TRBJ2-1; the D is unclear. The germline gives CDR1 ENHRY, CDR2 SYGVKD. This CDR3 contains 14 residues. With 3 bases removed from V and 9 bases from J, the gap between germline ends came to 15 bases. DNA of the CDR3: TGTGCCATCAGTGACCGGGCCCTTAGCAGTGAGCAGTTCTTC. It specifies CAISDRALSSEQFF.

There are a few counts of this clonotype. The CDR3, as DNA: TGCAGCGGAGACAGGGGGCTGACTGAAGCTTTCTTT. Amino acids: CSGDRGLTEAFF. V usage is TRBV29-1 and J usage is TRBJ1-1; the match to TRBD1 covers 10 bases. Germline CDR1 and CDR2: SQVTM and ANQGSEA. The CDR3 has 12 residues. With 7 bases clipped from V and 5 bases from J, the junction kept 4 bases outside the gene matches.

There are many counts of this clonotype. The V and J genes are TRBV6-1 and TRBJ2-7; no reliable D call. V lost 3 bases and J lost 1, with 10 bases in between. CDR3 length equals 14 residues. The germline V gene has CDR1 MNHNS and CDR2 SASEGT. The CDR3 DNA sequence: TGTGCCAGCAGTGAGCCAGTTCGATCCTACGAGCAGTACGTC. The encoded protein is CASSEPVRSYEQYV.

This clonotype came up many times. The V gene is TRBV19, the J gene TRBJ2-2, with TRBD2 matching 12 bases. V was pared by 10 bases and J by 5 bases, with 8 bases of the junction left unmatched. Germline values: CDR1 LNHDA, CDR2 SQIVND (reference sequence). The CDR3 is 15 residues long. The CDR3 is CATLAGGPGTGELFF. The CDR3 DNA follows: TGTGCCACCCTAGCGGGAGGGCCGGGGACCGGGGAGCTGTTTTTT.

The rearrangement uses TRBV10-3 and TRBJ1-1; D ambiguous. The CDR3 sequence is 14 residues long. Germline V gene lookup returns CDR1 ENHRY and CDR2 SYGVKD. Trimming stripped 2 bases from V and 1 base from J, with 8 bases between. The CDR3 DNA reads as TGTGCCATCAGTGAGGAGTACCAGAACACTGAAGCTTTCTTT. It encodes CAISEEYQNTEAFF.

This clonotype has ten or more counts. CDR3: CASSFTKNNYGYTF. For the CDR3, the DNA is TGTGCCAGCAGTTTTACAAAGAATAACTATGGCTACACCTTC. The chain recombines TRBV27 with TRBJ1-2, with no clear D. The CDR3 totals 14 residues. Germline loops: CDR1 MNHEY, CDR2 SMNVEV (reference sequence). Trimming pared 3 bases from V and 1 base from J, leaving 9 bases between.

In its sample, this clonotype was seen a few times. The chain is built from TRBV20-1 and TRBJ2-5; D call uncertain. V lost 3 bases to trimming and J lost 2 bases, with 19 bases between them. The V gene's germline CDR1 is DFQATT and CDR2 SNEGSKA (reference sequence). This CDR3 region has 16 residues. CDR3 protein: CSARRQTLTSQETQYF. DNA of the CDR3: TGCAGTGCTAGGCGGCAGACCCTAACATCTCAAGAGACCCAGTACTTC.

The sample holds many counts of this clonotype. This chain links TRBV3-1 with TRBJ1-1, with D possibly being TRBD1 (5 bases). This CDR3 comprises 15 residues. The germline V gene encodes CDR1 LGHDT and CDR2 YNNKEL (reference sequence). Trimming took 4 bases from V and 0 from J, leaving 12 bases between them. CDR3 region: CASSPGAYMNTEAFF. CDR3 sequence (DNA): TGTGCCAGCAGCCCTGGGGCATATATGAACACTGAAGCTTTCTTT.

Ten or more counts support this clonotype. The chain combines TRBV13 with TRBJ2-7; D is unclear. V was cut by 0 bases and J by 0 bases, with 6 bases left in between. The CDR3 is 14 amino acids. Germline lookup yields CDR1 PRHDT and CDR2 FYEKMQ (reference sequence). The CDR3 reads CASSLGTSSYEQYF. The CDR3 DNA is TGTGCCAGCAGCTTAGGGACCAGCTCCTACGAGCAGTACTTC.

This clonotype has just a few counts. The CDR3 DNA follows: TGCAGTGTCGGGACTAGCGGGAGTAAAGGGTACAATGAGCAGTTCTTC. It encodes CSVGTSGSKGYNEQFF. The genes are TRBV20-1 and TRBJ2-1; 14 bases fit TRBD2. CDR3 length: 16 amino acids. Germline V gene sequence: CDR1 DFQATT, CDR2 SNEGSKA (reference sequence). Unmatched junction bases numbered 9, after V lost 7 bases and J lost 4 bases.

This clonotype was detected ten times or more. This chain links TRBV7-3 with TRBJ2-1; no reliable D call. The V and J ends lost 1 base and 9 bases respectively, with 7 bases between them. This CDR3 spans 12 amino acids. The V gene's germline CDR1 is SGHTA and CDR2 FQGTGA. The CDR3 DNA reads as TGTGCCAGCAGCTTAAATCTTGGTGAGCAGTTCTTC. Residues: CASSLNLGEQFF.